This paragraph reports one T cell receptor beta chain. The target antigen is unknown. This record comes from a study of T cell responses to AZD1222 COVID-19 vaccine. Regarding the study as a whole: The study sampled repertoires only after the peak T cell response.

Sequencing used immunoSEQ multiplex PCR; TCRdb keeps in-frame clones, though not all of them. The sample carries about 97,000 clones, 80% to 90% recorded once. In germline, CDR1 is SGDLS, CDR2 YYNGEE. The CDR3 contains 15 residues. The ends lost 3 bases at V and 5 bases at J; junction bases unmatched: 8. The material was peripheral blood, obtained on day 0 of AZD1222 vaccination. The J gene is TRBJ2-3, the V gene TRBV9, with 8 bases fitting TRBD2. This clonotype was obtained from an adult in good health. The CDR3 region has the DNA TGTGCCAGCAGCGGGCGGGGGGCCCCGCGAGATACGCAGTATTTT. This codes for CASSGRGAPRDTQYF.